The 20 T cell receptor beta chains below were found in one sample sequenced in a study of shared clonotypes between healthy human individuals. The data were produced by immunoSEQ multiplex PCR, yet TCRdb's version contains in-frame clones alone and is incomplete. The repertoire includes 2 million to 2.5 million clones, more than 90% of them detected once, and roughly 0.13% sits in the top ten. Sequenced: naive CD4+ T cells sorted from blood. Subset meaning: CD45RA+ positively selected. Receptors were obtained from a man between 18 and 35 years old in good health.

The V and J genes are TRBV4-1 and TRBJ1-1; the D gene is possibly TRBD1 (5 bases). Between the trimmed V and J ends, which lost 6 bases and 3 bases, there was a span of 23 bases. The CDR3 totals 17 residues. The germline V gene encodes CDR1 MGHRA and CDR2 YSYEKL. The CDR3 is CASRNFGHPVSYTEAFF. The CDR3 DNA follows: TGCGCCAGCAGAAACTTCGGACATCCTGTGTCGTACACTGAAGCTTTCTTT.

The V and J genes are TRBV5-1 and TRBJ2-5, with 7 positions matching TRBD2. Trimming cost V 0 bases and J 2 bases; bases outside gene matches: 4. This CDR3 region has 15 residues. Germline-derived CDR1 and CDR2 are SGHRS and YFSETQ. CDR3 DNA: TGCGCCAGCAGCTTGGAATTTAGCGGGCAAGAGACCCAGTACTTC. It is translated as CASSLEFSGQETQYF.

The chain has TRBV6-1 and TRBJ2-5; D remains unclear. The germline V and J ends were trimmed by 1 base and 5 bases, with 11 bases remaining between them. The CDR3 covers 14 residues. Per the germline V gene, CDR1 is MNHNS and CDR2 is SASEGT. The CDR3 nucleotides read TGTGCCAGCAGTGAAGTGGTGGGTACGGAGACCCAGTACTTC. It codes for CASSEVVGTETQYF.

About this clone itself: The sample carries other DNA sequences with the same CDR3. The chain has TRBV6-5 and TRBJ1-2; the match to TRBD1 covers 10 bases. CDR1 and CDR2 (germline): MNHEY, SVGAGI. Trimming removed 0 bases from V and 8 bases from J; junction bases left unmatched: 6. The CDR3 loop spans 15 amino acids. In DNA form, the CDR3 reads TGTGCCAGCAGTTACTCCTGGACAGGGGGTTCCGGCTACACCTTC. This translates into CASSYSWTGGSGYTF.

The chain couples TRBV19 to TRBJ2-7, with 8 positions matching TRBD1. The V gene end was trimmed by 4 bases and the J gene end by 0 bases; junction bases not matched to a gene: 5. Germline V gene sequence: CDR1 LNHDA, CDR2 SQIVND (reference sequence). This CDR3 contains 15 residues. This CDR3 is CASSKTGVSSYEQYF. CDR3 DNA: TGTGCCAGTAGTAAGACAGGGGTCAGCTCCTACGAGCAGTACTTC.

V usage is TRBV7-8 and J usage is TRBJ2-2, with 9 bases fitting TRBD1. Germline trimming cut 1 base from V and 4 bases from J; bases unmatched to any gene: 7. The CDR3 loop spans 17 amino acids. Germline V lookup: CDR1 SGHVS, CDR2 FQNEAQ. The CDR3 region is CASSLGYRGLSTGELFF. The DNA for the CDR3 is TGTGCCAGCAGCTTAGGTTACAGGGGGCTCAGCACCGGGGAGCTGTTTTTT.

This clone was detected once. This rearrangement joins TRBV7-3 to TRBJ2-3; the D gene could be TRBD1 or TRBD2 (5 bases each). This CDR3 spans 16 amino acids. The V gene's germline CDR1 is SGHTA and CDR2 FQGTGA. V was pared by 3 bases and J by 3 bases, with 16 bases between. CDR3 residues: CASSLGGTMTTDTQYF. In DNA form, the CDR3 reads TGTGCCAGCAGCTTGGGTGGGACCATGACAACAGATACGCAGTATTTT. Full variable domain (outside the CDR3, taken from reference TRBV7-3 and TRBJ2-3): GAGVSQTPSNKVTEKGKYVELRCDPISGHTALYWYRQSLGQGPEFLIYFQGTGAADDSGLPNDRFFAVRPEGSVSTLKIQRTERGDSAVYLCASSLGGTMTTDTQYFGPGTRLTVL.

A remark on this clone: The same CDR3 arises from other DNA sequences in this sample as well. V usage is TRBV5-1 and J usage is TRBJ1-1; D is perhaps TRBD1 (5 bases). CDR3 length equals 14 residues. In germline, CDR1 is SGHRS, CDR2 YFSETQ. The V end lost 0 bases, the J end lost 4 bases, and 10 bases lay between the germline ends. In DNA, the CDR3 is TGCGCCAGCAGCTTGGTCGCAGGGTCCACTGAAGCTTTCTTT. It translates to CASSLVAGSTEAFF.

Concerning this clone itself: Different DNA sequences within this sample yield the same CDR3. The chain has TRBV9 and TRBJ2-5; a possible D gene is TRBD2 (6 bases). The CDR3 totals 15 residues. Trimming took off 4 bases at V and 4 bases at J, with 17 bases between the two ends. Germline CDR1 SGDLS, CDR2 YYNGEE. The CDR3, as DNA: TGTGCCAGCAGCCCCTCGGGCGGGGTGGGAGAGACCCAGTACTTC. As protein: CASSPSGGVGETQYF.

This clone occurred once. The chain carries TRBV5-1 and TRBJ2-2; the D gene is possibly TRBD1 (5 bases). CDR1 is SGHRS and CDR2 is YFSETQ in the germline V gene. V gave up 0 bases and J gave up 6 bases, with 12 bases separating them. The CDR3 runs to 15 residues. The chain's CDR3 is CASSLEGNVAGELFF. The DNA of the CDR3 is TGCGCCAGCAGCTTGGAGGGGAATGTGGCCGGGGAGCTGTTTTTT.

With respect to this clone: The same CDR3 arises from other DNA sequences in this sample as well. The V call is TRBV7-9, the J call TRBJ2-3; D ambiguous. Germline assignment: CDR1 SEHNR and CDR2 FQNEAQ (reference sequence). Trimming took 2 bases from V and 1 from J, leaving 4 bases between them. The CDR3 is made up of 13 amino acids. CDR3 nucleotides: TGTGCCAGCAGCTTATCACGCACAGATACGCAGTATTTT. Protein sequence: CASSLSRTDTQYF.

This chain uses TRBV2 with TRBJ2-1; D is unclear. Germline values: CDR1 SNHLY, CDR2 FYNNEI. The CDR3 is 11 residues long. Trimming stripped 8 bases from V and 6 bases from J, with 8 bases between. In DNA, the CDR3 is TGTGCCAGCGATGAGCGCAATGAGCAGTTCTTC. As protein: CASDERNEQFF.

The gene calls are TRBV18 and TRBJ1-4, with 10 bases that match TRBD1. Germline loops: CDR1 KGHSH, CDR2 LQKENI. The CDR3 has 15 residues. The V gene end was trimmed by 5 bases and the J gene end by 7 bases; junction bases not matched to a gene: 7. CDR3 coding DNA: TGTGCCAGCTCATCTCAGACAGGGGGCTCTGAAAAACTGTTTTTT. It is translated as CASSSQTGGSEKLFF.

This clone was detected a few times. This sample also contains other DNA sequences that code for the same CDR3. The V gene is TRBV18, the J gene TRBJ1-6; no clear D gene. Trimming took 6 bases from V and 7 from J, leaving 10 bases between them. The CDR3 is 13 residues long. Germline V CDR1 and CDR2: KGHSH, LQKENI. This CDR3 is CASSPERNSPLHF. CDR3 DNA sequence: TGTGCCAGCTCCCCGGAGAGGAATTCACCCCTCCACTTT.

CDR3 nucleotides: TGTGCCAGCAGCCTGCGGATAGCGGGAGGGGGGACCGGGGAGCTGTTTTTT. Translating it yields CASSLRIAGGGTGELFF. The V call is TRBV11-2, the J call TRBJ2-2; 11 bases fit TRBD2. Looked up from germline, CDR1 is SGHAT and CDR2 is FQNNGV. The CDR3 is 17 amino acids. With 5 bases clipped from V and 5 bases from J, the junction kept 10 bases outside the gene matches.

The rearrangement joins TRBV30 to TRBJ1-5; 10 bases map to TRBD1. The length of the CDR3 is 15 residues. CDR1 GTSNPN and CDR2 SVGIG come from the germline V gene (reference sequence). After removal of 1 base from V and 7 bases from J, the junction contained 7 bases not matched to a gene. CDR3 loop: CAWSADRGRRQPQHF. The CDR3 nucleotides read TGTGCCTGGAGTGCCGACAGGGGGCGACGACAGCCCCAGCATTTT.

The rearrangement uses TRBV6-1 and TRBJ2-7; D is uncertain. The V end lost 6 bases, the J end lost 4 bases, and 7 bases lay between the germline ends. Germline V CDR1 and CDR2: MNHNS, SASEGT. The CDR3 sequence is 11 residues long. The CDR3 here is CASSRLYEQYF. CDR3 nucleotide sequence: TGTGCCAGCAGCCGCTTGTACGAGCAGTACTTC.

The rearrangement uses TRBV6-5 and TRBJ2-7, with 9 bases identical to TRBD1. Unmatched junction bases numbered 10, after V lost 6 bases and J lost 4 bases. Looked up from germline, CDR1 is MNHEY and CDR2 is SVGAGI. The CDR3 contains 15 residues. This CDR3 is CASSLSDRGNYEQYF. The CDR3 DNA reads as TGTGCCAGCAGCCTCTCCGACAGGGGGAATTACGAGCAGTACTTC.

As DNA, the CDR3 is TGTGCCAGCACTCCCCTAGGGGGACAAGAGACCCAGTACTTC. Translation gives CASTPLGGQETQYF. V is TRBV6-5 and J is TRBJ2-5, with D perhaps matching TRBD1 (6 bases). V lost 7 bases and J 2 bases, leaving 14 bases between the germline ends. This CDR3 has 14 residues. CDR1 MNHEY and CDR2 SVGAGI come from the germline V gene.

In regard to this clone: This same CDR3 is encoded by further DNA sequences in the sample. The chain recombines TRBV9 with TRBJ2-7, with D perhaps matching TRBD2 (6 bases). The CDR3 runs 14 residues. Germline V gene data show CDR1 as SGDLS and CDR2 as YYNGEE. V lost 0 bases to trimming and J lost 4 bases, with 11 bases between them. The CDR3 is CASSVEVAAYEQYF. DNA of the CDR3: TGTGCCAGCAGCGTAGAGGTAGCGGCTTACGAGCAGTACTTC.